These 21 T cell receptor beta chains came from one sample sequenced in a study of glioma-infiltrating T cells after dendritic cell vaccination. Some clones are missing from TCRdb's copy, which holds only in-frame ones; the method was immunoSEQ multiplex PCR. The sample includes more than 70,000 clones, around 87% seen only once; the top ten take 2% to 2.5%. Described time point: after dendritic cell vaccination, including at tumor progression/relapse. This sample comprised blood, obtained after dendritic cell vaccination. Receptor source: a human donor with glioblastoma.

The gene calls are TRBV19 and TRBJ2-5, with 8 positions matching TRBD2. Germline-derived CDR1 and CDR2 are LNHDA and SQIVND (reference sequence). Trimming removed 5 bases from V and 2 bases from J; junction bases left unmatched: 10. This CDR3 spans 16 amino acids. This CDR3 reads CASSPLTGGDQETQYF. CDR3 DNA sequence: TGTGCCAGTAGTCCCCTCACGGGGGGGGATCAAGAGACCCAGTACTTC.

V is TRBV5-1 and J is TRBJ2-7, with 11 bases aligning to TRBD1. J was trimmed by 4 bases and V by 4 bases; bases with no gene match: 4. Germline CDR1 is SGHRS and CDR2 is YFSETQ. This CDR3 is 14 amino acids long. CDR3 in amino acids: CASSPGTGGYEQYF. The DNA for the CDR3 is TGCGCCAGCAGCCCGGGGACAGGGGGGTACGAGCAGTACTTC.

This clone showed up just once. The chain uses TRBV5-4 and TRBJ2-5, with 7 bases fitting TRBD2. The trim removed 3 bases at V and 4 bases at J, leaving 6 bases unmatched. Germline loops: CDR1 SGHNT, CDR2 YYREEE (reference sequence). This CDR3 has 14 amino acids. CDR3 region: CASSSGGLGETQYF. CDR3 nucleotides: TGTGCCAGCAGCTCCGGGGGGTTGGGAGAGACCCAGTACTTC. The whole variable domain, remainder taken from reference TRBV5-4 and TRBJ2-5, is ETGVTQSPTHLIKTRGQQVTLRCSSQSGHNTVSWYQQALGQGPQFIFQYYREEENGRGNFPPRFSGLQFPNYSSELNVNALELDDSALYLCASSSGGLGETQYFGPGTRLLVL.

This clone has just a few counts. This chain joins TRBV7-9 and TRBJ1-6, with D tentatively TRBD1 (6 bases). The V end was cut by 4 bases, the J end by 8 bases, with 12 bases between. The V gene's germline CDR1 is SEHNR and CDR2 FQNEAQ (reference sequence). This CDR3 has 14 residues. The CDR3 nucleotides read TGTGCCAGCAGCTCCCAGGGGACGGATTCACCCCTCCACTTT. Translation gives CASSSQGTDSPLHF.

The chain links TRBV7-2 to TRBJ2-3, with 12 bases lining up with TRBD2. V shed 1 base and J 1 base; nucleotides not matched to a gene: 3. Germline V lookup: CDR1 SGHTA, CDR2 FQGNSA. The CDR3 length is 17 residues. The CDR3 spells CASSLGRLAGGTDTQYF. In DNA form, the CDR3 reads TGTGCCAGCAGCTTAGGCCGACTAGCGGGGGGCACAGATACGCAGTATTTT.

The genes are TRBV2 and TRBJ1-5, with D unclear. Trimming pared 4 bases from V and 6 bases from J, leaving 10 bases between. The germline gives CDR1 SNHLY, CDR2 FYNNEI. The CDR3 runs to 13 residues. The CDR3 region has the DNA TGTGCCAGCAGTGGCGGGGTGGGTCAGCCCCAGCATTTT. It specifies CASSGGVGQPQHF.

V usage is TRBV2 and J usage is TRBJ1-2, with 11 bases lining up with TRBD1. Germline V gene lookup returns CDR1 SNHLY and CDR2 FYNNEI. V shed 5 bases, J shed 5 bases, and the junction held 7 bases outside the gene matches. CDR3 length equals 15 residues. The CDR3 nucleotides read TGTGCCAGCAGTCCTTCCGGGACAGGGGGGTATGGCTACACCTTC. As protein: CASSPSGTGGYGYTF.

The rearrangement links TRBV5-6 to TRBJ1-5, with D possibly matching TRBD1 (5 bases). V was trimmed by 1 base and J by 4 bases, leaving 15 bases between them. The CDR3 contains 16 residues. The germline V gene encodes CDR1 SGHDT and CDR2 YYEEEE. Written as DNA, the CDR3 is TGTGCCAGCAGCTTGTTGGCAGGGATAGGAAATCAGCCCCAGCATTTT. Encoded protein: CASSLLAGIGNQPQHF. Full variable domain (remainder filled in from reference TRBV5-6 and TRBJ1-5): DAGVTQSPTHLIKTRGQQVTLRCSPKSGHDTVSWYQQALGQGPQFIFQYYEEEERQRGNFPDRFSGHQFPNYSSELNVNALLLGDSALYLCASSLLAGIGNQPQHFGDGTRLSIL.

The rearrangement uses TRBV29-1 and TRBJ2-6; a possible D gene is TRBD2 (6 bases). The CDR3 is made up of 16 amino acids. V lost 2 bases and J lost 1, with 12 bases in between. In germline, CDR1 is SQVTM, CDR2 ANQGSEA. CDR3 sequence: CSVEFGGVSGANVLTF. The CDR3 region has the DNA TGCAGCGTTGAATTTGGAGGGGTTTCTGGGGCCAACGTCCTGACTTTC. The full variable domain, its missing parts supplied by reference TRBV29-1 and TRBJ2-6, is SAVISQKPSRDICQRGTSLTIQCQVDSQVTMMFWYRQQPGQSLTLIATANQGSEATYESGFVIDKFPISRPNLTFSTLTVSNMSPEDSSIYLCSVEFGGVSGANVLTFGAGSRLTVL.

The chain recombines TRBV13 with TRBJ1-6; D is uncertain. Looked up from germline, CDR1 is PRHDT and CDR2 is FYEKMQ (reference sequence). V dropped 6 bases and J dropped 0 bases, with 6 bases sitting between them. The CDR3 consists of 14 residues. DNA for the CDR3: TGTGCCAGCAGGCGGAGCTCCTATAATTCACCCCTCCACTTT. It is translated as CASRRSSYNSPLHF.

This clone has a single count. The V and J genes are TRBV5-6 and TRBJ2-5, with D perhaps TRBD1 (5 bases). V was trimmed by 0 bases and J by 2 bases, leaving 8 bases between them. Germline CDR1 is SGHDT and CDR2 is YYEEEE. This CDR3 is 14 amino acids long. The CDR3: CASSLVGLQETQYF. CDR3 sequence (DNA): TGTGCCAGCAGCTTGGTGGGGCTTCAAGAGACCCAGTACTTC. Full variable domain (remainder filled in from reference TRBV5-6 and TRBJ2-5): DAGVTQSPTHLIKTRGQQVTLRCSPKSGHDTVSWYQQALGQGPQFIFQYYEEEERQRGNFPDRFSGHQFPNYSSELNVNALLLGDSALYLCASSLVGLQETQYFGPGTRLLVL.

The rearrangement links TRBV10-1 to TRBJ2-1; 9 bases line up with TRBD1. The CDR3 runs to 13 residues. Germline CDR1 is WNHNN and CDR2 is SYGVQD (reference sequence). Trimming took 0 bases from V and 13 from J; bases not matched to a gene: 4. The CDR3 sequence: CASSESGTGGQFF. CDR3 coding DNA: TGCGCCAGCAGTGAGTCAGGTACAGGGGGCCAGTTCTTC.

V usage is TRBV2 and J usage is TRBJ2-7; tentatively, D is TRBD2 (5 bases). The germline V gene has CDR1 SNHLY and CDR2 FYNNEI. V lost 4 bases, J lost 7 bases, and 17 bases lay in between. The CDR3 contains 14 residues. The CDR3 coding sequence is TGTGCCAGCAGTGGATCATTTCGCAGCGGAGAGCAGTACTTC. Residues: CASSGSFRSGEQYF. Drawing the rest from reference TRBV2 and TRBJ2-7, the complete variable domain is EPEVTQTPSHQVTQMGQEVILRCVPISNHLYFYWYRQILGQKVEFLVSFYNNEISEKSEIFDDQFSVERPDGSNFTLKIRSTKLEDSAMYFCASSGSFRSGEQYFGPGTRLTVT.

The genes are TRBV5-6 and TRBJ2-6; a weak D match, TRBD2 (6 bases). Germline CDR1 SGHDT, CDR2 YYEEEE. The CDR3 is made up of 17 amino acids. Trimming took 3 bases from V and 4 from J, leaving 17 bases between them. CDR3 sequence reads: CASSWGELVAGANVLTF. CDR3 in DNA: TGTGCCAGCAGCTGGGGGGAGCTGGTAGCCGGGGCCAACGTCCTGACTTTC.

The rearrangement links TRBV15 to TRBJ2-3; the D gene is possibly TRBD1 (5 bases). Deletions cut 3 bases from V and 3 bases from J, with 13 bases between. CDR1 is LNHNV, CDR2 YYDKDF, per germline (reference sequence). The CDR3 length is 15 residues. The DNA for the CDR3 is TGTGCCACCAGCAGCGGAACAGGTGGGACAGATACGCAGTATTTT. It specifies CATSSGTGGTDTQYF.

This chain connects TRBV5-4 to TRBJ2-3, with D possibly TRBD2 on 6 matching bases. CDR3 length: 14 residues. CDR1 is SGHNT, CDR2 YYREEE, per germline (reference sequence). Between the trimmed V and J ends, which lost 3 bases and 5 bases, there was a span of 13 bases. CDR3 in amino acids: CASSSLASVDTQYF. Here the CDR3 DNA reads TGTGCCAGCAGCTCCCTGGCTAGCGTAGATACGCAGTATTTT.

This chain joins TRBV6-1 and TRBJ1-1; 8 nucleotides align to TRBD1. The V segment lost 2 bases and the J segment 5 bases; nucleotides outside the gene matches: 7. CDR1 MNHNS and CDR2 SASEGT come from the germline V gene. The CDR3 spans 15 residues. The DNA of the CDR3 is TGTGCCAGCAGTGAAAATTTACAGGGGGTTACTGAAGCTTTCTTT. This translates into CASSENLQGVTEAFF.

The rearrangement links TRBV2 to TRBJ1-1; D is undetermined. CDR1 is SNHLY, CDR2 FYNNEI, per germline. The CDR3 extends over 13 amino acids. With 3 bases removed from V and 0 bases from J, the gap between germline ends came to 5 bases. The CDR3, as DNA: TGTGCCAGCAGTGATCAGATGAACACTGAAGCTTTCTTT. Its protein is CASSDQMNTEAFF.

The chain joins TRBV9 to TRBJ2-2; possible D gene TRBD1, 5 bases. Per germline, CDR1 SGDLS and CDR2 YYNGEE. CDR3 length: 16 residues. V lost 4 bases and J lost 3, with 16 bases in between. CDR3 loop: CASSRTLLPDTGELFF. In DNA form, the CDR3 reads TGTGCCAGCAGCAGGACACTTCTACCGGACACCGGGGAGCTGTTTTTT.

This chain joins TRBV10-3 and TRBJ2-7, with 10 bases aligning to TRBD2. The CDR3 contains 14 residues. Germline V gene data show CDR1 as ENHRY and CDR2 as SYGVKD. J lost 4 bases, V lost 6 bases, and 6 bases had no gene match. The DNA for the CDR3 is TGTGCCATCAGGGAGCGGGAGGGCCAGTACGAGCAGTACTTC. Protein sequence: CAIREREGQYEQYF.

CDR3 DNA sequence: TGCGCCAGCAGCCGATCCCGGGACAGGGTCTACGAGCAGTACTTC. It yields the protein CASSRSRDRVYEQYF. This chain joins TRBV5-1 and TRBJ2-7, with 9 bases that match TRBD1. Looked up from germline, CDR1 is SGHRS and CDR2 is YFSETQ. V shed 4 bases and J 3 bases; nucleotides not matched to a gene: 8. The CDR3 is 15 residues long.